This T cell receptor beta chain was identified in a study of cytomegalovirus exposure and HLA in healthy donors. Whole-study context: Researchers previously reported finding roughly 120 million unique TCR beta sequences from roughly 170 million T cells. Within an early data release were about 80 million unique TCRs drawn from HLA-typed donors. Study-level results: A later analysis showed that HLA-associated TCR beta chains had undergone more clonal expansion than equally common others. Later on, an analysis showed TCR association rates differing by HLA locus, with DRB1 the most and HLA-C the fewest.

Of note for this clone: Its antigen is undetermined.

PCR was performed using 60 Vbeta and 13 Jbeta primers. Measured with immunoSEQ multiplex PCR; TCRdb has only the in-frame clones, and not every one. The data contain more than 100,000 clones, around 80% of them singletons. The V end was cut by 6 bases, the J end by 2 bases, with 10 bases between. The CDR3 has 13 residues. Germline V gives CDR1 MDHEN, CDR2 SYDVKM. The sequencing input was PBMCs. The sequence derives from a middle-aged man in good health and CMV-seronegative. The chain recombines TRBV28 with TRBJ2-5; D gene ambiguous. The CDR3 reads CASSSPGQETQYF. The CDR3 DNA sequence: TGTGCCAGCAGCTCCCCCGGTCAAGAGACCCAGTACTTC. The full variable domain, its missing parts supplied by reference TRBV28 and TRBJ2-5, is DVKVTQSSRYLVKRTGEKVFLECVQDMDHENMFWYRQDPGLGLRLIYFSYDVKMKEKGDIPEGYSVSREKKERFSLILESASTNQTSMYLCASSSPGQETQYFGPGTRLLVL.